Below are 16 T cell receptor beta chains sequenced from a single sample in a study of cytomegalovirus exposure and HLA in healthy donors. PCR was performed using 60 Vbeta and 13 Jbeta primers. Libraries were prepared by immunoSEQ multiplex PCR; TCRdb keeps only in-frame clonotypes and omits some of them. The data contain 95,000 to 110,000 clones, more than 70% of them singletons. The sequenced sample was PBMCs. The receptors were sampled from a man between 18 and 29 years old in good health and CMV-seronegative.

This clone was picked up a small number of times. The chain recombines TRBV5-6 with TRBJ1-1; D is possibly TRBD1 (6 bases). The germline CDR1 and CDR2 sequences are SGHDT and YYEEEE. This CDR3 has 13 residues. The V and J ends lost 4 bases and 4 bases respectively, with 11 bases between them. For the CDR3, the DNA is TGTGCCAGCAGCCGAGAGGGGGTCACTGAAGCTTTCTTT. This encodes CASSREGVTEAFF.

The CDR3 DNA sequence: TGCGCCAGCAGCCAAGGCCAGGGGGCTGGGACTGAAGCTTTCTTT. Protein sequence: CASSQGQGAGTEAFF. The V gene is TRBV4-1, the J gene TRBJ1-1, with 8 bases matching TRBD1. The CDR3 spans 15 residues. The germline CDR1 and CDR2 sequences are MGHRA and YSYEKL. Trimming at V came to 1 base and at J to 5 bases, leaving 6 bases not matched to a gene.

The rearrangement joins TRBV28 to TRBJ1-4, with D possibly matching TRBD1 (6 bases). This CDR3 region has 15 residues. V was clipped by 3 bases and J by 7 bases, with 15 bases between them. Germline V gene sequence: CDR1 MDHEN, CDR2 SYDVKM. The CDR3 bases are TGTGCCAGCAGTTTGAGGACAGTAACGGGTGAAAAACTGTTTTTT. This encodes CASSLRTVTGEKLFF. Full variable domain (remainder filled in from reference TRBV28 and TRBJ1-4): DVKVTQSSRYLVKRTGEKVFLECVQDMDHENMFWYRQDPGLGLRLIYFSYDVKMKEKGDIPEGYSVSREKKERFSLILESASTNQTSMYLCASSLRTVTGEKLFFGSGTQLSVL.

CDR3 amino acids: CASSFGGLYSNQPQHF. As DNA, the CDR3 is TGTGCCAGCAGCTTTGGCGGACTATATAGCAATCAGCCCCAGCATTTT. This chain links TRBV7-8 with TRBJ1-5; unclear D gene. CDR1 is SGHVS, CDR2 FQNEAQ, per germline. CDR3 length equals 16 residues. Trimming pared 3 bases from V and 0 bases from J, leaving 12 bases between. The full variable domain, completed using reference TRBV7-8 and TRBJ1-5, is GAGVSQSPRYKVAKRGQDVALRCDPISGHVSLFWYQQALGQGPEFLTYFQNEAQLDKSGLPSDRFFAERPEGSVSTLKIQRTQQEDSAVYLCASSFGGLYSNQPQHFGDGTRLSIL.

This clone occurred a few times. The rearrangement links TRBV6-1 to TRBJ1-5, with a weak D call TRBD1 (5 bases). CDR3 length: 14 amino acids. V gave up 6 bases and J gave up 5 bases, with 14 bases separating them. In germline, CDR1 is MNHNS, CDR2 SASEGT. The CDR3 loop reads CASRRVGGDQPQHF. DNA of the CDR3: TGTGCCAGCAGGAGAGTGGGGGGAGATCAGCCCCAGCATTTT.

This clone was detected once. The V and J genes are TRBV7-6 and TRBJ2-3, with 8 bases fitting TRBD2. The V gene's germline CDR1 is SGHVS and CDR2 FNYEAQ. With V trimmed by 10 bases and J by 4 bases, 10 bases remained unmatched. The CDR3 length is 14 residues. CDR3 region: CATRFGGGADTQYF. CDR3 coding DNA: TGTGCCACCCGATTCGGGGGGGGCGCAGATACGCAGTATTTT.

As for this clone: This sample includes further DNA sequences coding for the same CDR3. The chain carries TRBV29-1 and TRBJ2-7, with TRBD1 identical over 11 bases. Germline V gene data show CDR1 as SQVTM and CDR2 as ANQGSEA. Trimming took 6 bases from V and 5 from J; bases not matched to a gene: 3. The CDR3 totals 12 residues. CDR3 coding DNA: TGCAGCGTGAGGACAGGGGGCAACGAGCAGTACTTC. Amino acids: CSVRTGGNEQYF.

The chain carries TRBV4-3 and TRBJ2-2; 8 bases are a match to TRBD2. The CDR3 extends over 16 amino acids. V gave up 0 bases and J gave up 5 bases; unmatched junction bases: 5. Germline CDR1 reads LGHNA; CDR2 reads YSLEER. CDR3 amino acids: CASSQDSAGATGELFF. As DNA, the CDR3 is TGCGCCAGCAGCCAAGATTCAGCGGGGGCTACCGGGGAGCTGTTTTTT.

This sequence joins TRBV6-5 and TRBJ2-5; 8 bases line up with TRBD2. Germline CDR1 reads MNHEY; CDR2 reads SVGAGI. The CDR3 has 13 residues. Unmatched junction bases numbered 0, after V lost 2 bases and J lost 4 bases. CDR3 bases: TGTGCCAGCAGTTACCGGGGGGGAGAGACCCAGTACTTC. This encodes CASSYRGGETQYF.

The chain links TRBV7-2 to TRBJ2-3, with 8 bases lining up with TRBD2. Trimming cost V 5 bases and J 2 bases; bases outside gene matches: 9. Germline V gene lookup returns CDR1 SGHTA and CDR2 FQGNSA. The CDR3 covers 16 residues. The DNA for the CDR3 is TGTGCCAGCAGCATCATAAGCGGGGGATCCACAGATACGCAGTATTTT. Protein sequence: CASSIISGGSTDTQYF.

This clone was seen a handful of times. The chain combines TRBV6-4 with TRBJ2-3; TRBD2 matches at 11 bases. CDR1 is MRHNA and CDR2 is SNTAGT in the germline V gene. The CDR3 is made up of 15 amino acids. With 6 bases clipped from V and 2 bases from J, the junction kept 4 bases outside the gene matches. CDR3 protein: CASSPSGGPTDTQYF. The CDR3 region has the DNA TGTGCCAGCAGCCCTAGCGGGGGGCCCACAGATACGCAGTATTTT.

V gene TRBV5-6 combines with J gene TRBJ2-7, with D possibly TRBD2 on 7 matching bases. Germline V lookup: CDR1 SGHDT, CDR2 YYEEEE. CDR3 size: 14 residues. V was clipped by 3 bases and J by 2 bases, with 12 bases between them. Here the CDR3 reads CASSSGGQTYEQYF. The CDR3, as DNA: TGTGCCAGCAGCTCCGGGGGGCAGACCTACGAGCAGTACTTC.

For the CDR3, the DNA is TGTGCCAGCAGGACCCTAGGCGATTTTTCCTACGAGCAGTACTTC. Protein: CASRTLGDFSYEQYF. This chain links TRBV7-2 with TRBJ2-7; D gene unclear. V was clipped by 6 bases and J by 1 base, with 16 bases between them. Germline-derived CDR1 and CDR2 are SGHTA and FQGNSA. The CDR3 is made up of 15 amino acids.

The V gene is TRBV9, the J gene TRBJ2-3; perhaps TRBD1 as D (7 bases). Trimming took off 2 bases at V and 5 bases at J, with 18 bases between the two ends. The CDR3 covers 16 residues. The germline gives CDR1 SGDLS, CDR2 YYNGEE. The CDR3 nucleotides read TGTGCCAGCAGCGTTTACGGAGGGACAGCGGGAGATACGCAGTATTTT. Translated: CASSVYGGTAGDTQYF.

V usage is TRBV19 and J usage is TRBJ1-2; 7 bases fit TRBD1. The CDR3 consists of 15 residues. Germline trimming cut 0 bases from V and 4 bases from J; bases unmatched to any gene: 5. Germline CDR1 is LNHDA and CDR2 is SQIVND (reference sequence). The CDR3 reads CASSIDSGQLYGYTF. In DNA, the CDR3 is TGTGCCAGTAGTATAGACTCGGGACAGCTCTATGGCTACACCTTC.

The V gene is TRBV5-4, the J gene TRBJ1-1, with D possibly TRBD1 on 6 matching bases. Germline CDR1 reads SGHNT; CDR2 reads YYREEE (reference sequence). Trimming removed 4 bases at V and 5 bases at J, with 18 bases between. The CDR3 totals 15 residues. The CDR3, as DNA: TGTGCCAGCAGCATGGACAGCACTGGGGGGACTGAAGCTTTCTTT. Its protein is CASSMDSTGGTEAFF.